This record looks at one TCR beta chain sequence and its context. Its antigen is still unknown. This specimen belongs to a study of shared clonotypes between healthy human individuals. Across the study: Donors had three CD4 naive, three CD4 memory, two CD8 naive and one CD8 memory plate apiece. The study's findings and limits: Represented diversity, genetic and exposure-history alike, was limited by few donors.

An even split of each subset's genomic DNA across several immunoSEQ plates was performed. Measured with immunoSEQ multiplex PCR; TCRdb has only the in-frame clones, and not every one. Among a few million clones listed, around 95% were seen once. Germline values: CDR1 MNHEY, CDR2 SMNVEV (reference sequence). V trimming: 3 bases; J trimming: 8 bases; junction bases outside the gene matches: 7. The CDR3 totals 14 residues. CD45RO-negative, CCR7-selected cells formed the naive CD8 fraction, which excluded terminally differentiated effector memory CD45RA+ cells. Sequenced sample: naive CD8+ T cells from PBMCs. This clonotype was sampled from a man in his late teens or twenties in good health. Some clones in this sample may be carry-over from other donors' samples. This rearrangement joins TRBV27 to TRBJ2-1; TRBD2 matches at 7 bases. The chain's CDR3 is CASSFAAGDDEQFF. Here the CDR3 DNA reads TGTGCCAGCAGTTTCGCCGCGGGAGATGATGAGCAGTTCTTC.